These 31 T cell receptor beta chains were sequenced from one sample in a study of T cells in Graves' hyperthyroidism and ophthalmopathy. TCR beta CDR3 regions were amplified from RNA transcripts. HTBI primers were employed in a first-round RT-PCR of the TCR CDR3. In TCRdb, the multiplex PCR reads were re-called with MiXCR into one record per CDR3 protein. The top ten hold over 50% of the sample, which has roughly 280,000 distinct CDR3 sequences, over 15% seen once. Material for sequencing was blood. Receptors originate from a woman aged 55 to 70 with Graves' ophthalmopathy.

This clonotype showed up many times. This chain connects TRBV7-9 to TRBJ2-2; D gene ambiguous. The CDR3 contains 14 residues. The germline V gene has CDR1 SEHNR and CDR2 FQNEAQ (reference sequence). V was shortened by 2 bases and J by 0 bases, with 4 bases between the two germline ends. CDR3: CASSLPPNTGELFF. In DNA, the CDR3 is TGTGCCAGCAGCTTACCGCCGAACACCGGGGAGCTGTTTTTT.

The V and J genes are TRBV7-3 and TRBJ2-2, with 7 bases lining up with TRBD2. The CDR3 length is 17 residues. Losses at the gene ends were 6 bases for V and 1 base for J; bases not matched to a gene: 11. Germline CDR1 reads SGHTA; CDR2 reads FQGTGA. The CDR3 nucleotides are TGTGCCAGCAGGATGGCGGTGGCGGGAGAGAACACCGGGGAGCTGTTTTTT. Amino acid sequence: CASRMAVAGENTGELFF.

V gene TRBV20-1 combines with J gene TRBJ2-7, with TRBD1 matching over 10 bases. Germline CDR1 DFQATT, CDR2 SNEGSKA (reference sequence). V shed 5 bases, J shed 2 bases, and the junction held 6 bases outside the gene matches. The CDR3 covers 14 residues. CDR3 loop: CSAVSGQGAYEQYF. DNA of the CDR3: TGCAGTGCTGTCTCCGGACAGGGGGCCTACGAGCAGTACTTC.

This clonotype was picked up many times. The chain is built from TRBV11-2 and TRBJ1-4; D not resolved. Germline V gene lookup returns CDR1 SGHAT and CDR2 FQNNGV. Trimming took 4 bases from V and 5 from J, leaving 8 bases between them. The CDR3 extends over 13 amino acids. The CDR3 region is CASSWTTNEKLFF. CDR3 nucleotide sequence: TGTGCCAGCAGCTGGACCACAAATGAAAAACTGTTTTTT. Looking up the rest from reference TRBV11-2 and TRBJ1-4 gives the full variable domain: EAGVAQSPRYKIIEKRQSVAFWCNPISGHATLYWYQQILGQGPKLLIQFQNNGVVDDSQLPKDRFSAERLKGVDSTLKIQPAKLEDSAVYLCASSWTTNEKLFFGSGTQLSVL.

This clonotype was counted ten times or more. The chain is built from TRBV27 and TRBJ2-3, with D unresolved. The ends were cut back, 2 bases at V and 2 bases at J, with 5 bases in the middle. The CDR3 runs 13 residues. Germline lookup yields CDR1 MNHEY and CDR2 SMNVEV (reference sequence). Here the CDR3 DNA reads TGTGCCAGCAGTTTAAGGATCACAGATACGCAGTATTTT. It is translated as CASSLRITDTQYF.

This clonotype was recorded many times. V is TRBV2 and J is TRBJ1-6; D uncertain. The CDR3 totals 11 residues. V lost 8 bases to trimming and J lost 7 bases, with 6 bases between them. Germline loops: CDR1 SNHLY, CDR2 FYNNEI. The CDR3 coding sequence is TGTGCCAGCTTATTGAATTCACCCCTCCACTTT. Translation gives CASLLNSPLHF.

This clonotype was detected ten times or more. The rearrangement uses TRBV28 and TRBJ2-1, with TRBD1 matching 10 bases. V dropped 4 bases and J dropped 6; count of bases not matched to a gene: 9. Germline lookup yields CDR1 MDHEN and CDR2 SYDVKM. The CDR3 contains 16 residues. The CDR3: CASSSYRDRGFNEQFF. In DNA, the CDR3 is TGTGCCAGCAGTTCTTACCGGGACAGGGGATTCAATGAGCAGTTCTTC.

This clonotype was observed at least ten times. This sequence joins TRBV5-1 and TRBJ1-5; TRBD1 might be the D (5 bases). This CDR3 is built from 14 residues. Germline CDR1 is SGHRS and CDR2 is YFSETQ. V was cut by 0 bases and J by 6 bases, with 10 bases left in between. The CDR3 coding sequence is TGCGCCAGCAGCTTGGGATCGGGGGTTCAGCCCCAGCATTTT. Its translation is CASSLGSGVQPQHF.

Only a few counts were recorded for this clonotype. This chain uses TRBV19 with TRBJ1-2; no reliable D call. There are 15 residues in the CDR3. Germline V lookup: CDR1 LNHDA, CDR2 SQIVND (reference sequence). The V end was cut by 6 bases, the J end by 2 bases, with 16 bases between. In DNA form, the CDR3 reads TGTGCCAGTAGACCTCCCTCGACCCTGAACTATGGCTACACCTTC. Translation: CASRPPSTLNYGYTF. Full variable domain (rest looked up from reference TRBV19 and TRBJ1-2): DGGITQSPKYLFRKEGQNVTLSCEQNLNHDAMYWYRQDPGQGLRLIYYSQIVNDFQKGDIAEGYSVSREKKESFPLTVTSAQKNPTAFYLCASRPPSTLNYGYTFGSGTRLTVV.

This clonotype was detected ten times or more. V is TRBV12-3 or TRBV12-4 and J is TRBJ1-1; no firm D call. Trimming cost V 3 bases and J 3 bases, with 5 bases left between them. This CDR3 comprises 12 residues. The CDR3 DNA sequence: TGTGCCAGCAGTTTGGGGTACACTGAAGCTTTCTTT. This sequence encodes CASSLGYTEAFF.

The rearrangement joins TRBV20-1 to TRBJ1-3; 9 bases align to TRBD1. CDR3 size: 16 residues. Germline V gives CDR1 DFQATT, CDR2 SNEGSKA (reference sequence). After removal of 2 bases from V and 3 bases from J, the junction contained 8 bases not matched to a gene. The CDR3 nucleotides read TGCAGTGCTAGATCTTACAGGGGGCAGGGTGGAAACACCATATATTTT. It encodes CSARSYRGQGGNTIYF.

This clonotype was counted a few times. This chain links TRBV7-9 with TRBJ1-4; 7 nucleotides line up with TRBD1. V was pared by 1 base and J by 6 bases, with 5 bases of the junction left unmatched. CDR3 length: 15 amino acids. Germline V CDR1 and CDR2: SEHNR, FQNEAQ (reference sequence). The CDR3, as DNA: TGTGCCAGCAGCTTAGAGAGCAGGGGGGATGAAAAACTGTTTTTT. It encodes CASSLESRGDEKLFF.

This clonotype showed up many times. CDR3 sequence: CAIQSNNEQFF. The CDR3 DNA sequence: TGTGCCATCCAGAGCAACAATGAGCAGTTCTTC. The rearrangement uses TRBV10-3 and TRBJ2-1; D is unresolved. This CDR3 has 11 amino acids. The V gene's germline CDR1 is ENHRY and CDR2 SYGVKD. V was cut by 8 bases and J by 5 bases, with 7 bases left in between.

The chain is built from TRBV9 and TRBJ2-6, with D uncertain. The germline V gene has CDR1 SGDLS and CDR2 YYNGEE. With 0 bases removed from V and 4 bases from J, the gap between germline ends came to 8 bases. The CDR3 runs 15 residues. As DNA, the CDR3 is TGTGCCAGCAGCGTAGAGACTCTGGGGGCCAACGTCCTGACTTTC. It yields the protein CASSVETLGANVLTF.

This clonotype appeared many times. The chain is built from TRBV28 and TRBJ2-7, with 8 bases matching TRBD2. V shed 3 bases and J 2 bases; nucleotides not matched to a gene: 3. CDR1 is MDHEN and CDR2 is SYDVKM in the germline V gene. The CDR3 contains 14 residues. The CDR3 DNA is TGTGCCAGCAGTTTGTGGGGACTAGCCTACGAGCAGTACTTC. This gives the protein CASSLWGLAYEQYF.

The rearrangement uses TRBV5-1 and TRBJ2-3; no reliable D call. The CDR3 runs 14 residues. V lost 0 bases, J lost 2 bases, and 7 bases lay in between. The V gene's germline CDR1 is SGHRS and CDR2 YFSETQ. This CDR3 is CASSLAQFTDTQYF. The CDR3 bases are TGCGCCAGCAGCTTGGCTCAGTTCACAGATACGCAGTATTTT. Variable domain in full (rest from reference TRBV5-1 and TRBJ2-3): KAGVTQTPRYLIKTRGQQVTLSCSPISGHRSVSWYQQTPGQGLQFLFEYFSETQRNKGNFPGRFSGRQFSNSRSEMNVSTLELGDSALYLCASSLAQFTDTQYFGPGTRLTVL.

The V call is TRBV20-1, the J call TRBJ2-7; D possibly corresponds to TRBD2 (6 bases). Trimming took off 1 base at V and 0 bases at J, with 13 bases between the two ends. The CDR3 is 15 amino acids. Germline V lookup: CDR1 DFQATT, CDR2 SNEGSKA (reference sequence). The CDR3 is CSARGGTLSSYEQYF. CDR3 nucleotide sequence: TGCAGTGCTAGAGGGGGGACTTTAAGCTCCTACGAGCAGTACTTC.

Concerning this clonotype: A single base separates this from a much larger clone, so it may be a read error. The genes are TRBV7-2 and TRBJ1-1; 7 bases match TRBD1. The trim removed 3 bases at V and 12 bases at J, leaving 19 bases unmatched. Looked up from germline, CDR1 is SGHTA and CDR2 is FQGNSA. The length of the CDR3 is 16 residues. This CDR3 reads CASSLWEQGFRGGTFF. The CDR3, as DNA: TGTGCCAGCAGCTTGTGGGAACAGGGGTTTCGTGGTGGGACTTTCTTT. The full variable domain, rest sourced from reference TRBV7-2 and TRBJ1-1, is GAGVSQSPSNKVTEKGKDVELRCDPISGHTALYWYRQSLGQGLEFLIYFQGNSAPDKSGLPSDRFSAERTGGSVSTLTIQRTQQEDSAVYLCASSLWEQGFRGGTFFGQGTRLTVV.

Many counts were recorded for this clonotype. The chain uses TRBV28 and TRBJ2-1; 11 nucleotides line up with TRBD2. Germline values: CDR1 MDHEN, CDR2 SYDVKM. The CDR3 spans 16 residues. V lost 4 bases, J lost 2 bases, and 4 bases stayed unmatched. The CDR3 here is CASSYTSGSTYNEQFF. CDR3 coding DNA: TGTGCCAGCAGTTACACTAGCGGGAGCACCTACAATGAGCAGTTCTTC.

This clonotype has more than one count but fewer than ten. The DNA for the CDR3 is TGTGCCACCAGCAAAGGCTCGATAAGGAACACTGAAGCTTTCTTT. Its translation is CATSKGSIRNTEAFF. The chain is built from TRBV15 and TRBJ1-1, with D uncertain. This CDR3 region has 15 residues. Germline lookup yields CDR1 LNHNV and CDR2 YYDKDF (reference sequence). Between the trimmed V and J ends, which lost 4 bases and 1 base, there was a span of 13 bases. Full variable domain (missing parts from reference TRBV15 and TRBJ1-1): DAMVIQNPRYQVTQFGKPVTLSCSQTLNHNVMYWYQQKSSQAPKLLFHYYDKDFNNEADTPDNFQSRRPNTSFCFLDIRSPGLGDTAMYLCATSKGSIRNTEAFFGQGTRLTVV.

This clonotype came up a few times. The chain links TRBV5-6 to TRBJ1-3; D is unresolved. The CDR3 length is 16 residues. Germline CDR1 reads SGHDT; CDR2 reads YYEEEE. V was clipped by 1 base and J by 0 bases, with 11 bases between them. The CDR3 loop is CASSLIGVSSGNTIYF. CDR3 coding DNA: TGTGCCAGCAGCTTGATCGGTGTTAGCTCTGGAAACACCATATATTTT. The whole variable domain, filled in from reference TRBV5-6 and TRBJ1-3, reads DAGVTQSPTHLIKTRGQQVTLRCSPKSGHDTVSWYQQALGQGPQFIFQYYEEEERQRGNFPDRFSGHQFPNYSSELNVNALLLGDSALYLCASSLIGVSSGNTIYFGEGSWLTVV.

This clonotype was found many times. The chain recombines TRBV11-2 with TRBJ2-1; 8 nucleotides align to TRBD2. CDR1 and CDR2 from the germline V gene are SGHAT and FQNNGV. V gave up 0 bases and J gave up 2 bases; unmatched junction bases: 9. The CDR3 has 18 amino acids. The CDR3 protein is CASSLDRGGLGAYNEQFF. The DNA for the CDR3 is TGTGCCAGCAGCTTAGATCGGGGGGGACTAGGGGCCTACAATGAGCAGTTCTTC.

There are a few counts of this clonotype. This chain uses TRBV19 with TRBJ2-5; 8 nucleotides align to TRBD1. This CDR3 comprises 14 residues. With 3 bases clipped from V and 5 bases from J, the junction kept 5 bases outside the gene matches. Germline V gives CDR1 LNHDA, CDR2 SQIVND (reference sequence). CDR3 loop: CASSIQGAQETQYF. CDR3 nucleotides: TGTGCCAGTAGTATTCAGGGGGCGCAGGAGACCCAGTACTTC.

Note on this clonotype: A much larger clonotype is one base distant, so this may be a read error. The chain couples TRBV2 to TRBJ1-2; weak D call: TRBD1 (5 bases). V was cut by 6 bases and J by 8 bases, with 25 bases left in between. This CDR3 spans 16 amino acids. Germline CDR1 SNHLY, CDR2 FYNNEI. The CDR3 region is CASSRNRDGDLGGYTF. The CDR3 DNA reads as TGTGCCAGCAGCCGAAATAGGGACGGGGACCTCGGGGGCTACACCTTC.

Ten or more counts support this clonotype. The DNA for the CDR3 is TGCAGCGTTGGGACTAGCGGGGCAGATACGCAGTATTTT. It is translated as CSVGTSGADTQYF. This sequence joins TRBV29-1 and TRBJ2-3, with 12 positions matching TRBD2. The junction had 0 bases not matched to a gene; V was cut back by 4 bases and J by 4 bases. Germline assignment: CDR1 SQVTM and CDR2 ANQGSEA. This CDR3 contains 13 residues.

This chain links TRBV4-1 with TRBJ2-7; possibly TRBD1 for D (6 bases). This CDR3 spans 14 amino acids. Looked up from germline, CDR1 is MGHRA and CDR2 is YSYEKL. V was cut by 1 base and J by 2 bases, with 9 bases left in between. The CDR3 nucleotides read TGCGCCAGCAGCCAAGGGGGGCCCCCCTACGAGCAGTACTTC. Its translation is CASSQGGPPYEQYF.

The V gene is TRBV5-5, the J gene TRBJ2-1; 8 nucleotides align to TRBD1. Trimming cost V 4 bases and J 0 bases; bases outside gene matches: 3. This CDR3 contains 15 residues. Germline V gene lookup returns CDR1 SGHKS and CDR2 YYEKEE (reference sequence). The CDR3 sequence is CASSRQGPSYNEQFF. CDR3 in DNA: TGTGCCAGCAGCCGACAGGGGCCCTCCTACAATGAGCAGTTCTTC. The full variable domain, with the rest looked up from reference TRBV5-5 and TRBJ2-1, is DAGVTQSPTHLIKTRGQQVTLRCSPISGHKSVSWYQQVLGQGPQFIFQYYEKEERGRGNFPDRFSARQFPNYSSELNVNALLLGDSALYLCASSRQGPSYNEQFFGPGTRLTVL.

This clonotype was picked up a small number of times. The rearrangement links TRBV5-6 to TRBJ2-1, with D possibly TRBD2 on 6 matching bases. Germline V gene data show CDR1 as SGHDT and CDR2 as YYEEEE. The CDR3 totals 15 residues. Trimming removed 2 bases at V and 9 bases at J, with 18 bases between. The CDR3 DNA reads TGTGCCAGCAGCTTTCCGGAAGCTTGGGGAGGTGAGCAGTTCTTC. Residues: CASSFPEAWGGEQFF.

This clonotype came up many times. The V call is TRBV10-3, the J call TRBJ2-7; TRBD2 aligns across 7 bases. The germline V gene has CDR1 ENHRY and CDR2 SYGVKD. The CDR3 is 14 amino acids. V gave up 6 bases and J gave up 6 bases; unmatched junction bases: 11. The DNA for the CDR3 is TGTGCCATCAGGCAGGCGGGAGAGACCCTCGAGCAGTACTTC. Protein product: CAIRQAGETLEQYF.

This clonotype was seen more than once but under ten times. This chain links TRBV19 with TRBJ2-5, with 7 bases matching TRBD2. This CDR3 has 17 amino acids. Germline values: CDR1 LNHDA, CDR2 SQIVND (reference sequence). The V segment lost 5 bases and the J segment 3 bases; nucleotides outside the gene matches: 15. CDR3 DNA sequence: TGTGCCAGTAGTCTCCGGAGCGGGACGTACGATAAAGAGACCCAGTACTTC. Translation gives CASSLRSGTYDKETQYF.

This clonotype appeared many times. As DNA, the CDR3 is TGTGCCAGCACGCTAGCGGGAGGTATAGGAGATACGCAGTATTTT. Its translation: CASTLAGGIGDTQYF. V is TRBV2 and J is TRBJ2-3; 11 bases fit TRBD2. The CDR3 extends over 15 amino acids. CDR1 is SNHLY and CDR2 is FYNNEI in the germline V gene. J lost 5 bases, V lost 7 bases, and 8 bases had no gene match.